This TCR beta chain came from a study of cytomegalovirus exposure and HLA in healthy donors (dated by TCRdb to the late 2010s). Regarding the complete study: In an earlier analysis of 450 to 750 of the donors, roughly 300 Gb of sequence data and some 100 million unique TCR beta sequences from about 190 million T cells were reported. Donor age, sex, ethnicity and CMV serostatus were compiled together with the repertoire data. The study aimed to test whether cataloging public T cell receptors could reveal signatures of past pathogen exposure. Among some 400 genotyped donors of the cohort, an average of roughly 240,000 unique TCR beta nucleotide sequences were sequenced per donor, about a sixth of them non-productive. An earlier analysis of 587 of the donors used high-throughput TCR beta sequencing to judge whether each TCR beta V gene segment behaved as functional or pseudogenic. An early release that covered more than 550 HLA-typed donors contained about 300 gigabases of sequencing data and 70 million to 100 million unique TCR sequences. Rather than using new phenotypic data, the later analysis identified candidate immune exposures from TCR beta sequences and from how often those sequences occurred across donors. Both class I and class II loci were covered by HLA typing, at four-digit resolution. Every repertoire in the discovery cohort had been generated on one and the same sequencing platform. Among the approximately 400 genotyped donors, about 83% belonged to the genetic ancestry cluster associated with self-reported Caucasian donors. A later analysis re-examined previously published TCR beta repertoires from 500 to 700 donors and added high-resolution HLA genotyping to investigate patterns of TCR occurrence. The number of donors typed differed by locus, with 629-630 for A, B, C, DRB1 and DQB1, roughly 520 for DQA1, about 610 for DPA1, and around 430 for DPB1. High-throughput TCR immunosequencing, statistical association of individual TCRs with disease status, and machine learning were combined to predict cytomegalovirus infection status. Four or five DR-DQ haplotypes were handled as single units for association and clustering, since linkage in the cohort was strong. Using immunosequencing, the study profiled T cell repertoires from around 670 subjects and related those repertoires to cytomegalovirus serostatus. A separate validation cohort of 100 to 150 different subjects was used in addition to the approximately 700-subject first cohort. A later genetic analysis used genome-wide SNP genotypes for about three fifths of the 666 donors, treating that subset as a discovery cohort. Overall study outcomes, separate from this receptor: Roughly 15 rarely observed V segments, including chromosome 9 orphons, were excluded from the earlier analysis of several hundred of the donors because counts were too low. According to a later genetic analysis, donors in an Asian-associated ancestry cluster had fewer N-insertions in productive TCRs than the roughly 670-donor mean. A later analysis reported that several top co-occurrence clusters appeared linked to parvovirus B19, influenza, CMV and Epstein-Barr virus. When HLA alleles, especially DR and DQ, strongly co-occurred, TCR associations were difficult to assign to individual alleles. Cytomegalovirus status was reported to be diagnosed by the classifier with high specificity and sensitivity in both the original and validation cohorts. A further reported finding was that TCR beta sequences accurately predicted the HLA-A and HLA-B alleles for most subjects in the first cohort. The 87-base-pair reads could not distinguish some IMGT-functional V segments, including TRBV6-2 and TRBV6-3, so those segments were excluded. A later analysis associated about 17,000 TCR beta sequences with specific HLA alleles at a false discovery rate of 0.05. In a later analysis, most CMV-associated TCR beta chains were found to appear HLA-restricted, with HLA associations seemingly driven largely by CMV exposure. Most TCR sequences were seen in very few donors, while some public TCRs were found in many individuals. The authors suggested that the approach could potentially be generalized to other disease states and immunological phenotypes. In an earlier analysis of 450 to 750 of the donors, most TCR beta V segments appeared in productive rearrangements about 87% or about 30% of the time, broadly matching IMGT annotations. In this cohort, only TCR beta chains were sequenced, and detectable features were limited by the absence of alpha or paired-chain data. Because some donors lacked HLA typing at each locus, the association tests relied only on the typed subset. In vitro tests confirmed that a few of the cytomegalovirus-associated TCR beta chains recognize cytomegalovirus antigens. A cluster of highly shared sequence variants was judged likely to be a technical artifact of the sequencing pipeline. V-gene and J-gene trimming of TCR beta chains was associated with a missense DCLRE1C variant in a later genetic analysis, and the association was replicated in an independent cohort. In a later analysis, the rate of TCR association differed among HLA loci, with DRB1 alleles having the most associated TCRs and HLA-C alleles having the fewest. Sequencing depth was assumed to be roughly uniform across donors in the presence/absence analyses, though that assumption may not hold. In a later analysis, HLA-associated TCR beta chains were found to be more clonally expanded and to have lower generation probabilities than equally common non-associated chains. CMV serostatus was the only immune exposure information available for the cohort. Linkage disequilibrium might explain the correlated functional status among segregating V segments, but an unknown experimental factor could not be excluded. In the study, 150 to 200 TCR beta chains were listed as associated with cytomegalovirus.

The cohort consisted of more than 650 healthy bone marrow donors. At the time of sampling, every cohort member was nominally healthy, though immune exposures that went unrecorded were likely present. The donor was CMV seronegative and belonged to the group of 352 seronegative cohort members. A peripheral blood sample was collected from each donor, and TCR beta sequencing was performed on peripheral blood mononuclear cells. Genomic DNA extraction from the blood cell samples was performed with the Qiagen DNeasy Blood Extraction Kit. CDR1 and CDR2, looked up from the germline V gene, are SGHAT and FQNNGV. Trimmed from V: 5 bases; trimmed from J: 0 bases; junction bases lacking a gene match: 2. From cysteine to phenylalanine, the CDR3 is 14 amino acids long. The entry retains the CDR3 DNA only, 42 bases that are in frame from base 1. Details on this clone: The antigen this receptor binds is unknown. The record has no base qualities; no much larger clone is one base away.

The receptor library was made with the immunoSEQ multiplex PCR assay. A mixture of 60 forward primers for TCR Vbeta segments and 13 reverse primers for TCR Jbeta segments was used in the multiplex PCR. A multiplex PCR assay on genomic DNA amplified the CDR3 region of rearranged TCR beta genes. The Illumina HiSeq System was used to sequence the amplified TCR beta libraries as 87-base-pair reads. The source study handled its data this way. A later analysis tallied 80 million to 95 million unique TCR beta chains across the 666 repertoires, and approximately 12 million of those chains were shared by two or more donors. To remove PCR and sequencing errors, raw reads were error-corrected and collapsed into unique sequences using a nearest-neighbor algorithm that merged closely related sequences. CDR3 sequences were aligned to IMGT reference sequences to assign V, D and J gene segments. Each retained sequence needed at least a six-nucleotide match to both a V gene segment and a J gene segment. Rearrangements were classified as productive when the CDR3 lacked stop codons and remained in frame with V and J, and all other rearrangements were classified as non-productive. Following IMGT convention, CDR3 was defined as the stretch from the second conserved V-encoded cysteine up to the conserved J-encoded phenylalanine. Sequences without an unambiguous match to a single V gene segment were excluded from the earlier analysis of about 600 of the donors. An earlier analysis of a few hundred of the donors called V segments functional above 56.7% productive rearrangements and segregating when the between-donor standard deviation exceeded 5%. A statistical classification framework was built for diagnosing cytomegalovirus status from the catalog of TCR beta chain sequences. V and J gene assignment, in a later analysis, came from comparing TCR nucleotide sequences with IMGT/GENE-DB human TR gene sequences. Using the TCRdist pipeline, a later analysis assigned CDR3 sequences along with most-parsimonious VDJ recombination scenarios. In a later analysis, every TCR beta chain was defined by the combination of its CDR3 amino acid sequence and its V-gene family, and reads without a unique V-gene family were dropped. To address suspected cross-contamination and a sequencing artifact, a later analysis removed 550 to 750 highly shared, low-generation-probability nucleotide sequences. For each public chain, a later analysis derived a clonal expansion index from normalized ranks of inferred template counts within each repertoire. In a later analysis, generation probabilities were computed using a VDJ recombination model fitted to out-of-frame rearrangements, and the results were checked against IGoR. A later analysis scored TCR-TCR, TCR-HLA and TCR-CMV co-occurrence with hypergeometric tests, applying a repertoire-size bias correction to TCR pairs. False discovery rates were estimated in a later analysis by permuting HLA or CMV assignments 20 times. In a later analysis, co-occurring TCRs were grouped using DBSCAN, with TCRdist sequence similarity added in when clustering inside HLA-allele-positive subsets. Co-occurrence clustering excluded repertoires with fewer than 30,000 or more than 120,000 public chains, plus five with anomalous nucleotide sharing. As stored in TCRdb, this immuneACCESS dataset retains in-frame rearrangements with V and J assigned. A fraction of the clones does not appear; measured against another copy, unresolved V genes explain less than half of the discrepancy, and the remainder lacks a known reason. V, J and clone size derive from that table, while D and trimming were established from the DNA sequence. This sample lists about 190,000 clones; around three quarters were detected once. 1.5% to 2% of the sample rests with the top ten.

Rearrangement joined TRBV11-2 to TRBJ2-3; 7 central bases correspond to TRBD1. This TCR came from a woman under 30 in good health and CMV-seronegative. The sample comprised PBMCs. The CDR3 corresponds to CASSPDRSTDTQYF. Here is the DNA: TGTGCCAGCAGCCCGGACAGGAGCACAGATACGCAGTATTTT. When the CDR3 is completed using the reference TRBV11-2 and TRBJ2-3 genes on either side, the full variable domain is EAGVAQSPRYKIIEKRQSVAFWCNPISGHATLYWYQQILGQGPKLLIQFQNNGVVDDSQLPKDRFSAERLKGVDSTLKIQPAKLEDSAVYLCASSPDRSTDTQYFGPGTRLTVL.